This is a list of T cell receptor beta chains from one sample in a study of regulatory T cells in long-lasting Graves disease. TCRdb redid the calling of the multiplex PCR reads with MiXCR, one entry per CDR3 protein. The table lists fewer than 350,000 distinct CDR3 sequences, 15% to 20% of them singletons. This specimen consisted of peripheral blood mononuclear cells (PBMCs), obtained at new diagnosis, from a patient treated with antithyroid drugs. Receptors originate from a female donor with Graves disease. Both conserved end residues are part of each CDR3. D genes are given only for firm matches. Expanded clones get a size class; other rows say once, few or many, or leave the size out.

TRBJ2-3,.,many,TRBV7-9,CASSFSARVNTDTQYF,TGTGCCAGCAGCTTCTCGGCGAGAGTTAACACAGATACGCAGTATTTT
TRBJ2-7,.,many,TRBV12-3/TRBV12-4,CASRPKGRSYEQYF,TGTGCCAGCAGACCCAAAGGGCGGTCCTACGAGCAGTACTTC
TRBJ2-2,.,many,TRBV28,CASSGGFNTGELFF,TGTGCCAGCAGTGGTGGCTTTAACACCGGGGAGCTGTTTTTT
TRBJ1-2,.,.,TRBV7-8,CASSFGGLQDRYGYTF,TGTGCCAGCAGCTTCGGGGGCCTGCAGGATCGGTATGGCTACACCTTC
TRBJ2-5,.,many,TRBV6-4,CASSYEAPQSLQETQYF,TGTGCCAGCAGTTACGAGGCACCGCAGTCCCTCCAAGAGACCCAGTACTTC
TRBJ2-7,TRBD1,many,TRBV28,CASSLFQQGAYEQYF,TGTGCCAGCAGTTTATTCCAACAGGGGGCGTACGAGCAGTACTTC
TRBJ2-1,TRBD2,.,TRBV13,CASSLGAGGSEQFF,TGTGCCAGCAGCTTAGGAGCGGGAGGATCTGAGCAGTTCTTC
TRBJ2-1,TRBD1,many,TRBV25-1,CASSDAGGYNEQFF,TGTGCCAGCAGTGATGCAGGGGGCTACAATGAGCAGTTCTTC
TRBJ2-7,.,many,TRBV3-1,CASSLTPRDGYEQYF,TGTGCCAGCAGCCTCACTCCCCGAGATGGCTACGAGCAGTACTTC
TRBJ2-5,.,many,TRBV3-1,CASSQDLRVETQYF,TGTGCCAGCAGCCAAGACTTGAGGGTAGAGACCCAGTACTTC
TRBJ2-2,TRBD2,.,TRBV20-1,CSARDLLAGHTGELFF,TGCAGTGCTAGAGATTTGCTAGCGGGGCACACCGGGGAGCTGTTTTTT
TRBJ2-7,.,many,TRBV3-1,CASSLAFDAYEQYF,TGTGCCAGCAGCCTGGCCTTCGACGCCTACGAGCAGTACTTC
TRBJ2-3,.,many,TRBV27,CASSPDRYSTDTQYF,TGTGCCAGCAGTCCCGACAGGTATAGCACAGATACGCAGTATTTT
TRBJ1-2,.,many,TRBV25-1,CASSALGHGYTF,TGTGCCAGCAGTGCTCTAGGGCATGGCTACACCTTC
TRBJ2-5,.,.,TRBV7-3,CASSLTAQGQETQYF,TGTGCCAGCAGCTTAACGGCACAGGGCCAAGAGACCCAGTACTTC
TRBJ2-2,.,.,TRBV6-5,CASSYSIGGPDTGELFF,TGTGCCAGCAGTTACTCGATCGGGGGGCCGGACACCGGGGAGCTGTTTTTT
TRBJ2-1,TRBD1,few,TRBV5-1,CASSLGDRAAEQFF,TGCGCCAGCAGCTTGGGGGACAGGGCGGCTGAGCAGTTCTTC
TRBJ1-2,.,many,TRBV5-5,CASRTALLANYGYTF,TGTGCCAGCAGGACAGCCTTACTAGCTAACTATGGCTACACCTTC
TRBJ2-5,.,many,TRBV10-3,CAVPLPLSSQETQYF,TGTGCCGTCCCATTGCCCCTAAGCAGTCAAGAGACCCAGTACTTC
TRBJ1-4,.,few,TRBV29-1,CSVELRATTNEKLFF,TGCAGCGTTGAACTTAGGGCCACAACTAATGAAAAACTGTTTTTT
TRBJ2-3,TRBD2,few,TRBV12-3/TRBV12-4,CASSRQRGSTDTQYF,TGTGCCAGCAGTAGACAGCGGGGTAGCACAGATACGCAGTATTTT
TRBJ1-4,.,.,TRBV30,CAWTRSGAFNEKLFF,TGTGCCTGGACCCGCTCAGGAGCTTTTAATGAAAAACTGTTTTTT
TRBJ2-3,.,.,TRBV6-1,CASSTLNAQYF,TGTGCCAGCAGCACCTTGAATGCGCAGTATTTT
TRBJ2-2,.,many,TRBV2,CASALENTGELFF,TGTGCCAGCGCTCTAGAGAACACCGGGGAGCTGTTTTTT
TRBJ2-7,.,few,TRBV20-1,CSAREARAREQYF,TGCAGTGCCAGAGAAGCGAGAGCCCGCGAGCAGTACTTC
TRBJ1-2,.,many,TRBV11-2,CASSLGPVADGYTF,TGTGCCAGCAGCTTAGGCCCCGTGGCGGATGGCTACACCTTC
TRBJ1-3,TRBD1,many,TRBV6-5,CASSYGPGQGYGNTIYF,TGTGCCAGCAGTTACGGCCCAGGACAGGGTTATGGAAACACCATATATTTT
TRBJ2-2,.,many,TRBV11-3,CASSLVFGGELFF,TGTGCCAGCAGCTTAGTGTTTGGCGGGGAGCTGTTTTTT
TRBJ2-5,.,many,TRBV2,CASSAADVGQETQYF,TGTGCCAGCAGTGCAGCAGACGTAGGGCAAGAGACCCAGTACTTC
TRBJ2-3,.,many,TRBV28,CASSSSETRTSSTDTQYF,TGTGCCAGCAGTTCAAGTGAGACACGCACCTCCTCCACAGATACGCAGTATTTT
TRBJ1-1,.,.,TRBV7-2,CASSLVWGAGTEAFF,TGTGCCAGCAGCTTAGTGTGGGGGGCGGGCACTGAAGCTTTCTTT
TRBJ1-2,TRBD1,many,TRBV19,CASRRQGLDYGYTF,TGTGCCAGTAGGAGACAGGGGTTGGACTATGGCTACACCTTC
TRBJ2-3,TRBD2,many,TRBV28,CASRAVPAGGADTQYF,TGTGCCAGCAGAGCTGTACCAGCGGGAGGAGCAGATACGCAGTATTTT
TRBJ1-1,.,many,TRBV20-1,CSAEGLSGPEAFF,TGCAGTGCCGAGGGACTCTCGGGCCCTGAAGCTTTCTTT
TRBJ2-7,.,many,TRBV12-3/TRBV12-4,CASSYLASYEQYF,TGTGCCAGCAGTTACCTAGCGAGCTACGAGCAGTACTTC